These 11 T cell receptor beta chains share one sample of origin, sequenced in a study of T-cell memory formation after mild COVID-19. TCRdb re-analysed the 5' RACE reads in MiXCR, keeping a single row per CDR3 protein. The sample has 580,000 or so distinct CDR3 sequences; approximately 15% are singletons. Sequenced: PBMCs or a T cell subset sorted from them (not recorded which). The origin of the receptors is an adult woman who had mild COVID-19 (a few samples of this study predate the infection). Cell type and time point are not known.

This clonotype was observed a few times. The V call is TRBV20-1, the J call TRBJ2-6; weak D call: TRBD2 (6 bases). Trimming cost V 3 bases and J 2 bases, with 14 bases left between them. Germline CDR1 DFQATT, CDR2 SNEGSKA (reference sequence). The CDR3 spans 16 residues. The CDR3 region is CSARMGGLTGANVLTF. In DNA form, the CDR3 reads TGCAGTGCTAGGATGGGGGGACTCACTGGGGCCAACGTCCTGACTTTC.

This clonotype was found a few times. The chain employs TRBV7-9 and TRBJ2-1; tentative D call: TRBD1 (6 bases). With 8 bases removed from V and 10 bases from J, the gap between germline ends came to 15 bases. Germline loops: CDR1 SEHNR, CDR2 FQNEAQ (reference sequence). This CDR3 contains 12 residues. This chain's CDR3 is CASYNTGTEQFF. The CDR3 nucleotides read TGTGCCAGCTATAACACGGGGACAGAGCAGTTCTTC. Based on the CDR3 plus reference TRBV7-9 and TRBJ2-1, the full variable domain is DTGVSQNPRHKITKRGQNVTFRCDPISEHNRLYWYRQTLGQGPEFLTYFQNEAQLEKSRLLSDRFSAERPKGSFSTLEIQRTEQGDSAMYLCASYNTGTEQFFGPGTRLTVL.

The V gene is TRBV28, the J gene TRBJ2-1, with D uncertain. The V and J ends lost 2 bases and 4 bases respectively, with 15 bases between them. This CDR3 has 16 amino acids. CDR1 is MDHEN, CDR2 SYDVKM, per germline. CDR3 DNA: TGTGCCAGCAGTTTACCCACAGATTTCCTGTACAATGAGCAGTTCTTC. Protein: CASSLPTDFLYNEQFF.

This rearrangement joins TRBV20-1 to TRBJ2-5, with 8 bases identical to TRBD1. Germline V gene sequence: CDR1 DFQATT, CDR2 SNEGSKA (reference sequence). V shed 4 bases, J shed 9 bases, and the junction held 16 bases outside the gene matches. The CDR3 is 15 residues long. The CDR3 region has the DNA TGCAGTGCTAAGGTGGCAGGGGGCGGTCACAGGGCCCAGTACTTC. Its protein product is CSAKVAGGGHRAQYF.

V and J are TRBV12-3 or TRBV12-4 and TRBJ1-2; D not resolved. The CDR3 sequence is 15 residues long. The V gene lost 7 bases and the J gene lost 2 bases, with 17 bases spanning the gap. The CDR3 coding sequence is TGTGCCAGCACCTCAGTTGGACGCCGGAACTATGGCTACACCTTC. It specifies CASTSVGRRNYGYTF.

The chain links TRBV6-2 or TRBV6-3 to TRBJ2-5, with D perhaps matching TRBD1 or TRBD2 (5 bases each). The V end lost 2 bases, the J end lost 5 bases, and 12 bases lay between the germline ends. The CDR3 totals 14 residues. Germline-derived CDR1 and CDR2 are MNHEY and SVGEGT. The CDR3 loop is CASSYGASSETQYF. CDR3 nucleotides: TGTGCCAGCAGTTACGGGGCTAGCTCGGAGACCCAGTACTTC.

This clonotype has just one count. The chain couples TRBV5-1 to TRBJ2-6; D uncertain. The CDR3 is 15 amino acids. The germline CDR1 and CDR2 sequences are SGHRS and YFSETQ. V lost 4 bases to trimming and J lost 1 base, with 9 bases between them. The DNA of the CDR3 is TGCGCCAGCAGCCTCCCACAATCTGGGGCCAACGTCCTGACTTTC. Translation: CASSLPQSGANVLTF.

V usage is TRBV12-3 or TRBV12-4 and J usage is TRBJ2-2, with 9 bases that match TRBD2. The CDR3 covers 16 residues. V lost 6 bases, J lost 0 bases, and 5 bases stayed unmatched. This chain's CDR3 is CASRDLAGPNTGELFF. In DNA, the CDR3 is TGTGCCAGCAGGGATCTAGCGGGACCGAACACCGGGGAGCTGTTTTTT.

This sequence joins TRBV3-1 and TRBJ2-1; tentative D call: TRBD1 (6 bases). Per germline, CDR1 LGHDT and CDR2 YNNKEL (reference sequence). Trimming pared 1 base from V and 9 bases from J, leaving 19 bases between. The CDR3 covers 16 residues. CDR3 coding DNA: TGTGCCAGCAGCCAAGTGACCTCTAGTTTCAGGGGTGAGCAGTTCTTC. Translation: CASSQVTSSFRGEQFF.

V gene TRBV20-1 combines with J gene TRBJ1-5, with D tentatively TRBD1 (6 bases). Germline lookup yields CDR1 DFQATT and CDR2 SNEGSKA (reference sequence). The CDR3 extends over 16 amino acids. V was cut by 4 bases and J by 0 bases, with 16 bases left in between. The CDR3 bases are TGCAGTGCTACTCGAGGGGGGCAACCTAGCAATCAGCCCCAGCATTTT. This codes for CSATRGGQPSNQPQHF.

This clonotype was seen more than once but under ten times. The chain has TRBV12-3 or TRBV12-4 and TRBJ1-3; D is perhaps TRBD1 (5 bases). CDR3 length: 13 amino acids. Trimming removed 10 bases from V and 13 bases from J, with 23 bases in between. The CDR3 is CANRPRAQVPIYF. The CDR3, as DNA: TGTGCCAACAGGCCGCGGGCGCAGGTTCCGATATATTTT.